This T cell receptor beta chain was documented in a study of blood T cell repertoires in COVID-19. The germline V gene encodes CDR1 SEHNR and CDR2 FQNEAQ (reference sequence). CDR3 length equals 18 residues. V gave up 5 bases and J gave up 0 bases; unmatched junction bases: 7. Cohorts were based on clinical histories the participants reported. Original analysis: By means of reference gene primer amplification, nucleated cell counts were estimated. The data were produced by immunoSEQ multiplex PCR, yet TCRdb's version contains in-frame clones alone and is incomplete. The DNA was the basis for D and trimming; V, J and clone size are from that table. Among 140,000 or so clones listed, about four fifths were seen once.

The material sequenced was PBMCs or T cells enriched from blood (not recorded which). The rearrangement links TRBV7-9 to TRBJ2-6; 10 nucleotides match TRBD1. The source is a woman aged 18-29 years who had been exposed to COVID-19. The CDR3 spells CASSLRDRGLSGANVLTF. CDR3 in DNA: TGTGCCAGCAGCCTTCGGGACAGGGGTCTCTCTGGGGCCAACGTCCTGACTTTC.